Listed below are T cell receptor beta chains from one sample, sequenced in a study of T cell responses to AZD1222 COVID-19 vaccine. Repertoires were generated with immunoSEQ multiplex PCR, while TCRdb's copy carries only in-frame clones and drops some. The table records about 140,000 clones, more than 70% of them present only once. Specimen: peripheral blood, collected 28 days after the second AZD1222 dose. These receptors originate from an adult who received the AZD1222 COVID-19 vaccine. The CDR3 runs from the conserved cysteine through the conserved F or W. The D gene is left open where the match is weak. A row's size may be missing; if present it is once, few, many or a size class.

j_call clone_size d_call v_call cdr3_aa cdr3_nt
TRBJ2-3 NA TRBD2 TRBV28 CEIRASGRRADTQYF TGCGAAATCCGGGCTAGCGGGAGGAGGGCAGATACGCAGTATTTT
TRBJ1-2 NA TRBD1 TRBV9 CASSDATGAGDYGYTF TGTGCCAGCAGCGATGCTACAGGGGCGGGAGACTATGGCTACACCTTC
TRBJ1-2 NA NA TRBV19 CASREAASSGGYTF TGTGCCAGTAGAGAGGCAGCATCGTCCGGAGGCTACACCTTC
TRBJ1-1 NA NA TRBV30 CAYGRAGDILNTEAFF TGTGCTTACGGAAGAGCAGGGGACATCCTAAACACTGAAGCTTTCTTT
TRBJ1-5 NA NA TRBV6-6 CASKGRGPNSNQPQHF TGTGCCAGCAAGGGTAGGGGCCCTAATAGCAATCAGCCCCAGCATTTT
TRBJ2-1 NA NA TRBV2 CASRRGGSSYNEQFF TGTGCCAGCCGCCGGGGAGGTAGCTCCTACAATGAGCAGTTCTTC
TRBJ2-7 few NA TRBV6-5 CASTGQGFSDEQYF TGTGCCAGCACGGGGCAGGGTTTTTCCGACGAGCAGTACTTC
TRBJ2-7 NA TRBD1 TRBV28 CASLSGQVNSYEQYF TGTGCCAGTCTATCGGGACAGGTCAACTCCTACGAGCAGTACTTC
TRBJ2-1 NA TRBD2 TRBV24-1 CATSDGGDFYNEQFF TGTGCCACCAGTGATGGGGGGGATTTTTACAATGAGCAGTTCTTC
TRBJ1-1 NA NA TRBV5-6 CASRGAKYRDPAFF TGTGCCAGCAGGGGGGCCAAATACAGGGATCCAGCTTTCTTT
TRBJ2-1 NA TRBD2 TRBV4-1 CASSQALLTSGAVLSSYNEQFF TGCGCCAGCAGCCAAGCACTCCTGACTAGCGGAGCTGTCCTGAGCTCCTACAATGAGCAGTTCTTC
TRBJ1-2 once NA TRBV28 CASSLQVITGVTF TGTGCCAGCAGTTTACAGGTGATAACAGGTGTCACCTTC
TRBJ2-1 NA NA TRBV29-1 CSASNDNEQFF TGCAGCGCAAGCAACGACAATGAGCAGTTCTTC
TRBJ2-1 NA NA TRBV10-3 CAISEVGEEQFF TGTGCCATCAGTGAAGTCGGAGAGGAGCAGTTCTTC
TRBJ1-5 NA NA TRBV28 CASSLTGNSNQPQHF TGTGCCAGCAGTTTGACGGGGAATAGCAATCAGCCCCAGCATTTT
TRBJ2-7 NA TRBD1 TRBV5-1 CASSLSPGTGTYEQYF TGCGCCAGCAGCCTCTCACCGGGGACAGGGACCTACGAGCAGTACTTC
TRBJ2-7 NA TRBD2 TRBV4-1 CASSLGLAATYEQYF TGCGCCAGCAGCCTGGGACTAGCGGCAACCTACGAGCAGTACTTC
TRBJ2-7 NA TRBD1 TRBV6-5 CARPGTGGNEQYF TGTGCCAGACCCGGGACAGGGGGTAACGAGCAGTACTTC
TRBJ1-4 NA TRBD1 TRBV28 CASRIQGGKLFF TGTGCCAGTAGAATACAGGGGGGAAAACTGTTTTTT
TRBJ2-2 NA NA TRBV5-1 CASSFGLLSTGELFF TGCGCCAGCAGCTTTGGGCTGTTGAGCACCGGGGAGCTGTTTTTT
TRBJ2-1 NA NA TRBV6-5 CASSYRGNEQFF TGTGCCAGCAGTTACCGGGGGAATGAGCAGTTCTTC
TRBJ2-1 once TRBD2 TRBV11-2 CASSMTSGSHNEQFF TGTGCCAGCAGCATGACTAGCGGGAGTCACAATGAGCAGTTCTTC
TRBJ1-6 NA NA TRBV7-2 CASSLGTPHGGSPLHF TGTGCCAGCAGCTTAGGGACACCTCACGGAGGTTCACCCCTCCACTTT
TRBJ2-7 NA NA TRBV11-2 CASSSDGNHYEQYF TGTGCCAGCAGCTCAGACGGGAACCACTACGAGCAGTACTTC
TRBJ2-1 NA NA TRBV15 CATSTPPRTDDRFF TGTGCCACCAGCACCCCTCCCCGGACCGATGATCGGTTCTTC
TRBJ1-5 NA NA TRBV24-1 CATSDPLTDSNQPQHF TGTGCCACCAGTGATCCCTTGACAGATAGCAATCAGCCCCAGCATTTT
TRBJ1-1 once NA TRBV19 CASSLPTEAFF TGTGCCAGTAGTTTACCGACTGAAGCTTTCTTT
TRBJ1-4 NA TRBD1 TRBV6-5 CASTRDRAGNEKLFF TGTGCCAGCACCAGGGACAGGGCGGGTAATGAAAAACTGTTTTTT
TRBJ1-1 few TRBD1 TRBV5-1 CASSQGDRGLSSEAFF TGCGCCAGCAGCCAGGGGGACAGGGGATTGTCTTCTGAAGCTTTCTTT
TRBJ2-5 NA TRBD1 TRBV4-1 CASSLTPGQGAPGTQYF TGCGCCAGCAGCCTTACCCCGGGACAGGGGGCGCCTGGGACCCAGTACTTC
TRBJ1-1 NA NA TRBV7-3 CASSLQEDTEAFF TGTGCCAGCAGCTTACAGGAGGACACTGAAGCTTTCTTT
TRBJ2-1 NA TRBD2 TRBV30 CAWVAGASDNEQFF TGTGCCTGGGTAGCGGGAGCTTCCGACAATGAGCAGTTCTTC
TRBJ2-7 once NA TRBV6-2/TRBV6-3 CASSTTSLYEQYF TGTGCCAGCAGTACAACTTCCCTCTACGAGCAGTACTTC
TRBJ2-3 NA NA TRBV28 CASMSTGDGTDTQYF TGTGCCAGCATGTCAACCGGGGACGGCACAGATACGCAGTATTTT
TRBJ2-5 NA TRBD2 TRBV29-1 CSVEGLAGAETQYF TGCAGCGTTGAGGGACTAGCGGGAGCAGAGACCCAGTACTTC
TRBJ1-5 NA TRBD1 TRBV25-1 CASSGPGQGSAQPQHF TGTGCCAGCAGTGGTCCGGGACAGGGTAGCGCTCAGCCCCAGCATTTT
TRBJ2-1 NA NA TRBV28 CASSLGPLIYNEQFF TGTGCCAGCAGTTTGGGACCGCTTATCTACAATGAGCAGTTCTTC
TRBJ2-2 NA NA TRBV7-2 CASSYRENTGELFF TGTGCCAGCAGCTACAGGGAGAACACCGGGGAGCTGTTTTTT
TRBJ1-5 NA TRBD1 TRBV12-3/TRBV12-4 CAKQGNQPQHF TGTGCCAAACAGGGGAATCAGCCCCAGCATTTT
TRBJ1-1 NA TRBD1 TRBV28 CASRLDRDTEAFF TGTGCCAGCAGACTGGACAGGGACACTGAAGCTTTCTTT
TRBJ2-1 NA TRBD2 TRBV10-3 CAITGLAGAYNEQFF TGTGCCATCACCGGACTAGCGGGGGCTTACAATGAGCAGTTCTTC
TRBJ1-1 NA NA TRBV5-1 CASTQGRNMNTEAFF TGCGCCAGCACCCAGGGCCGCAACATGAACACTGAAGCTTTCTTT
TRBJ2-3 NA TRBD2 TRBV7-9 CASSFPAGRAVMDTQYF TGTGCCAGCAGCTTCCCCGCGGGGAGGGCCGTGATGGATACGCAGTATTTT
TRBJ1-1 once NA TRBV7-2 CASSLAGAPTEAFF TGTGCCAGCAGCTTAGCGGGGGCGCCCACTGAAGCTTTCTTT
TRBJ2-3 NA NA TRBV7-9 CASQGGGGDTQYF TGTGCCAGCCAGGGAGGTGGTGGCGATACGCAGTATTTT
TRBJ2-2 NA TRBD1 TRBV6-6 CASVGTGGTGELFF TGTGCCAGTGTGGGGACAGGGGGTACCGGGGAGCTGTTTTTT
TRBJ1-2 NA TRBD1 TRBV6-5 CASSPYRQGTYGYTF TGTGCCAGCAGCCCCTACCGACAGGGTACCTATGGCTACACCTTC
TRBJ2-7 few NA TRBV5-1 CASSLESGSYEQYF TGCGCCAGCAGCTTGGAGAGTGGTTCCTACGAGCAGTACTTC
TRBJ1-6 once TRBD1 TRBV19 CASSTTGEMGSPLHF TGTGCCAGTAGTACGACAGGGGAGATGGGTTCACCCCTCCACTTT
TRBJ1-5 NA NA TRBV18 CASSQDSGNNQPQHF TGTGCCAGCTCGCAAGACAGTGGGAATAATCAGCCCCAGCATTTT
TRBJ1-4 NA TRBD1 TRBV9 CASSPRQGRGELFF TGTGCCAGCAGCCCACGACAGGGTAGGGGGGAACTGTTTTTT
TRBJ1-3 NA NA TRBV9 CASSVGRGGGGNTIYF TGTGCCAGCAGCGTAGGGAGAGGGGGAGGAGGAAACACCATATATTTT
TRBJ1-1 NA TRBD1 TRBV10-1 CASSESEDRGDAFF TGCGCCAGCAGTGAGTCTGAGGACAGGGGGGACGCTTTCTTT